This passage covers 20 T cell receptor beta chains from one sample sequenced in a study of control samples from healthy donors and cancer patients. Method: immunoSEQ multiplex PCR; TCRdb's copy keeps in-frame clones and lacks some. The top ten clones hold roughly 6% of a sample with 150,000 or so clones, 80% to 95% of them seen once. Source material: blood. The receptors derive from a man aged 18 to 29 in good health.

J is TRBJ2-4 and V is TRBV19; TRBD2 aligns across 14 bases. The CDR3 sequence is 18 residues long. V gave up 5 bases and J gave up 1 base; unmatched junction bases: 7. Per germline, CDR1 LNHDA and CDR2 SQIVND (reference sequence). This chain's CDR3 is CASSWTSGGHAAKNIQYF. The CDR3 region has the DNA TGTGCCAGTAGTTGGACTAGCGGGGGGCACGCGGCCAAAAACATTCAGTACTTC.

The rearrangement joins TRBV19 to TRBJ2-1; 10 nucleotides align to TRBD2. V lost 3 bases, J lost 5 bases, and 1 base stayed unmatched. This CDR3 contains 14 residues. The germline V gene has CDR1 LNHDA and CDR2 SQIVND (reference sequence). CDR3 coding DNA: TGTGCCAGTAGTATCCTAGCGGGGGACAATGAGCAGTTCTTC. Its protein product is CASSILAGDNEQFF. The whole variable domain, remainder taken from reference TRBV19 and TRBJ2-1, is DGGITQSPKYLFRKEGQNVTLSCEQNLNHDAMYWYRQDPGQGLRLIYYSQIVNDFQKGDIAEGYSVSREKKESFPLTVTSAQKNPTAFYLCASSILAGDNEQFFGPGTRLTVL.

This clone appeared a single time. The chain uses TRBV2 and TRBJ1-4; 8 bases agree with TRBD1. J lost 7 bases, V lost 4 bases, and 14 bases had no gene match. Germline V gene lookup returns CDR1 SNHLY and CDR2 FYNNEI. This CDR3 contains 17 residues. The CDR3: CASSGDHGQGHGEKLFF. The CDR3, as DNA: TGTGCCAGCAGTGGGGATCACGGACAGGGACATGGTGAAAAACTGTTTTTT.

This chain connects TRBV2 to TRBJ1-3; the D is unclear. Trimming cost V 6 bases and J 2 bases, with 8 bases left between them. The CDR3 extends over 13 amino acids. The germline V gene encodes CDR1 SNHLY and CDR2 FYNNEI. The CDR3 loop reads CASRTDAGNTIYF. The DNA for the CDR3 is TGTGCCAGCAGGACGGATGCTGGAAACACCATATATTTT. The complete variable domain, with remaining parts taken from reference TRBV2 and TRBJ1-3, reads EPEVTQTPSHQVTQMGQEVILRCVPISNHLYFYWYRQILGQKVEFLVSFYNNEISEKSEIFDDQFSVERPDGSNFTLKIRSTKLEDSAMYFCASRTDAGNTIYFGEGSWLTVV.

V is TRBV7-9 and J is TRBJ1-1, with TRBD1 matching 7 bases. Germline values: CDR1 SEHNR, CDR2 FQNEAQ (reference sequence). V trimming: 6 bases; J trimming: 1 base; junction bases outside the gene matches: 5. This CDR3 is built from 14 residues. As DNA, the CDR3 is TGTGCCAGCAGAGCGTGGGACAGGAACACTGAAGCTTTCTTT. Protein product: CASRAWDRNTEAFF.

V usage is TRBV7-3 and J usage is TRBJ2-1; 9 positions match TRBD2. This CDR3 contains 15 residues. CDR1 SGHTA and CDR2 FQGTGA come from the germline V gene. Trimming cost V 3 bases and J 6 bases; bases outside gene matches: 6. The CDR3 bases are TGTGCCAGCAGCTTGACTAGCGGAAATCTCAATGAGCAGTTCTTC. It yields the protein CASSLTSGNLNEQFF. The variable domain in full, with the rest retrieved from reference TRBV7-3 and TRBJ2-1, is GAGVSQTPSNKVTEKGKYVELRCDPISGHTALYWYRQSLGQGPEFLIYFQGTGAADDSGLPNDRFFAVRPEGSVSTLKIQRTERGDSAVYLCASSLTSGNLNEQFFGPGTRLTVL.

The rearrangement uses TRBV7-7 and TRBJ2-6; D is ambiguous. Germline values: CDR1 SSHAT, CDR2 FNYEAQ (reference sequence). The length of the CDR3 is 15 residues. V was shortened by 5 bases and J by 0 bases, with 8 bases between the two germline ends. CDR3 DNA sequence: TGTGCCAGCAGCCTCTTGAACTCTGGGGCCAACGTCCTGACTTTC. Protein sequence: CASSLLNSGANVLTF.

The chain uses TRBV6-6 and TRBJ2-1; 12 nucleotides line up with TRBD2. CDR3 length equals 15 residues. Trimming removed 6 bases from V and 12 bases from J; junction bases left unmatched: 12. The germline CDR1 and CDR2 sequences are MNHNY and SVGAGI (reference sequence). The CDR3 sequence is CASSHGLAGNLGQFF. In DNA, the CDR3 is TGTGCCAGCAGCCACGGACTAGCGGGGAACTTAGGGCAGTTCTTC.

This sequence joins TRBV2 and TRBJ1-5, with 7 bases matching TRBD1. Germline CDR1 SNHLY, CDR2 FYNNEI. The CDR3 is made up of 13 amino acids. J gave up 5 bases and V 8 bases, and 6 bases lay outside the gene matches. The CDR3 nucleotides are TGTGCCAGCCACGGCAGGGGGGATCAGCCCCAGCATTTT. Protein: CASHGRGDQPQHF.

This clone came up once. The chain combines TRBV4-1 with TRBJ1-4; D unclear. The V gene lost 1 base and the J gene lost 11 bases, with 11 bases spanning the gap. CDR3 length: 13 residues. The germline CDR1 and CDR2 sequences are MGHRA and YSYEKL. The CDR3 loop is CASSQGTRDKLFF. The CDR3 DNA is TGCGCCAGCAGCCAAGGGACGAGGGATAAACTGTTTTTT.

V and J are TRBV6-2 or TRBV6-3 and TRBJ1-2; no clear D. The V end was cut by 6 bases, the J end by 8 bases, with 16 bases between. There are 13 residues in the CDR3. CDR1 is MNHEY and CDR2 is SVGEGT in the germline V gene. The CDR3 sequence is CASSSRGVTGYTF. CDR3 sequence (DNA): TGTGCCAGCAGCTCCCGCGGGGTGACAGGCTACACCTTC.

CDR3 loop: CASSYRGKYADTQYF. The DNA for the CDR3 is TGTGCCAGCAGTTACAGGGGGAAATATGCAGATACGCAGTATTTT. This rearrangement joins TRBV6-5 to TRBJ2-3, with a possible D match to TRBD1 (6 bases). The CDR3 extends over 15 amino acids. Germline values: CDR1 MNHEY, CDR2 SVGAGI. Trimming left V 2 bases short and J 4 bases short, with 13 bases between.

The rearrangement links TRBV7-9 to TRBJ2-3; 7 nucleotides align to TRBD1. Per germline, CDR1 SEHNR and CDR2 FQNEAQ (reference sequence). J was trimmed by 5 bases and V by 7 bases; bases with no gene match: 12. The CDR3 contains 15 residues. The chain's CDR3 is CASTPRGMLGDTQYF. The CDR3 DNA follows: TGTGCCAGCACTCCCAGGGGGATGCTAGGAGATACGCAGTATTTT. The full variable domain, completed using reference TRBV7-9 and TRBJ2-3, is DTGVSQNPRHKITKRGQNVTFRCDPISEHNRLYWYRQTLGQGPEFLTYFQNEAQLEKSRLLSDRFSAERPKGSFSTLEIQRTEQGDSAMYLCASTPRGMLGDTQYFGPGTRLTVL.

The chain links TRBV4-2 to TRBJ1-1; 12 bases align to TRBD1. Germline CDR1 and CDR2: LGHNA and YNFKEQ. V gave up 3 bases and J gave up 3 bases; unmatched junction bases: 5. The CDR3 is 16 amino acids. The CDR3 coding sequence is TGTGCCAGCAGCCAGGGGACAGGGGGCGAATACACTGAAGCTTTCTTT. Its protein is CASSQGTGGEYTEAFF.

The V call is TRBV7-2, the J call TRBJ1-1; D call uncertain. Trimming took 3 bases from V and 8 from J, leaving 10 bases between them. CDR1 and CDR2 from the germline V gene are SGHTA and FQGNSA. The CDR3 extends over 12 amino acids. The CDR3, as DNA: TGTGCCAGCAGCTTCAGACAACGGGAAGCTTTCTTT. Its translation: CASSFRQREAFF.

The rearrangement uses TRBV5-4 and TRBJ1-1; the match to TRBD1 covers 9 bases. V trimming: 4 bases; J trimming: 0 bases; junction bases outside the gene matches: 4. The CDR3 sequence is 15 residues long. Germline lookup yields CDR1 SGHNT and CDR2 YYREEE (reference sequence). The CDR3 loop reads CASSLGQGMNTEAFF. CDR3 in DNA: TGTGCCAGCAGCCTAGGACAGGGGATGAACACTGAAGCTTTCTTT.

The chain joins TRBV6-1 to TRBJ2-7, with D hard to call. Trimming removed 3 bases at V and 0 bases at J, with 9 bases between. The CDR3 has 14 amino acids. Germline loops: CDR1 MNHNS, CDR2 SASEGT. As DNA, the CDR3 is TGTGCCAGCAGTGAGAGTCTGGACTCCTACGAGCAGTACTTC. It translates to CASSESLDSYEQYF.

This sequence joins TRBV29-1 and TRBJ2-3; perhaps D is TRBD1 or TRBD2 (5 bases each). Trimming cost V 2 bases and J 1 base, with 10 bases left between them. Germline values: CDR1 SQVTM, CDR2 ANQGSEA. CDR3 length: 14 residues. The CDR3 DNA is TGCAGCGTTGAAATGGGGGTGGGCACAGATACGCAGTATTTT. Encoded protein: CSVEMGVGTDTQYF.

V usage is TRBV18 and J usage is TRBJ1-1, with 9 bases that match TRBD1. CDR3 length equals 15 residues. The V gene's germline CDR1 is KGHSH and CDR2 LQKENI. V lost 5 bases, J lost 2 bases, and 6 bases stayed unmatched. CDR3 bases: TGTGCCAGCTCATCCGGACAGGGGATCAACACTGAAGCTTTCTTT. Its protein is CASSSGQGINTEAFF.

The gene calls are TRBV2 and TRBJ1-2; D is uncertain. Trimming cost V 7 bases and J 4 bases, with 4 bases left between them. Germline-derived CDR1 and CDR2 are SNHLY and FYNNEI. CDR3 length: 10 amino acids. The CDR3: CASTFYGYTF. The CDR3 bases are TGTGCCAGCACTTTCTATGGCTACACCTTC.